Reported below is one T cell receptor beta chain. The antigen is not known. Germline lookup yields CDR1 MNHEY and CDR2 SVGEGT. Between the trimmed V and J ends, which lost 2 bases and 3 bases, there was a span of 8 bases. There are 14 residues in the CDR3. The data stem from a study of blood T cells in healthy people across ages. Healthy individuals of Caucasian origin from Russia, aged about 6 to 100, served as donors. Study outcomes and limitations: Total diversity from one million sequenced T cells was likely underestimated.

A second PCR, run for roughly 7 to 11 cycles, used a sample-barcoded 5' primer plus a J-beta primer mix. Unique molecular identifiers of 12 random nucleotides labeled each cDNA. TCRdb passed the 5' RACE reads through MiXCR, listing each CDR3 protein once. The profile shows 1.5 million to 2 million distinct CDR3 sequences, about 49% of them singletons. The chain employs TRBV6-2 or TRBV6-3 and TRBJ1-5; weak D call: TRBD1 (6 bases). Sequencing was done on a sample of blood. This receptor was taken from a woman aged 35 to 49 in good health. The chain's CDR3 is CASSYVGHNQPQHF. The CDR3, as DNA: TGTGCCAGCAGTTACGTGGGACACAATCAGCCCCAGCATTTT.